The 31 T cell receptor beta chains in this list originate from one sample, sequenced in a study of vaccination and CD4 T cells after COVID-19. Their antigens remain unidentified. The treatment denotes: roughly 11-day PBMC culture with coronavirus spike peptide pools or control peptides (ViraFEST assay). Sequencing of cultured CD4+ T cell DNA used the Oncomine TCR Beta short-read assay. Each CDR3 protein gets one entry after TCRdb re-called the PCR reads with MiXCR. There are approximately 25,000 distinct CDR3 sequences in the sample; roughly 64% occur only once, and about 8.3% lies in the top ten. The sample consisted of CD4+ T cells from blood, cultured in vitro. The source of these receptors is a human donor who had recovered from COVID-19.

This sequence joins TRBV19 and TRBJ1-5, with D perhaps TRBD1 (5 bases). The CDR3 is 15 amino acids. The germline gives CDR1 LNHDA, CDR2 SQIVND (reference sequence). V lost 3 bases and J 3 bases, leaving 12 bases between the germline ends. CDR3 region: CASSITGVNNQPQHF. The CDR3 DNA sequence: TGTGCCAGTAGTATTACGGGGGTGAACAATCAGCCCCAGCATTTT.

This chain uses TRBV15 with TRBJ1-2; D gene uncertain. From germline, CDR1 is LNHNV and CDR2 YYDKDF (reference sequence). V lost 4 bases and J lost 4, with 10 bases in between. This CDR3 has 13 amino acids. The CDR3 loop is CATSKDNLYGYTF. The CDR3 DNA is TGTGCCACCAGCAAAGACAACCTCTATGGCTACACCTTC.

As DNA, the CDR3 is TGTGCCAGCAGAGGGACAGGGGCGGGCAATCAGCCCCAGCATTTT. Translated: CASRGTGAGNQPQHF. The J gene is TRBJ1-5, the V gene TRBV28, with TRBD1 matching over 10 bases. The germline gives CDR1 MDHEN, CDR2 SYDVKM. V shed 6 bases, J shed 2 bases, and the junction held 4 bases outside the gene matches. The CDR3 spans 15 residues. The full variable domain, with the rest looked up from reference TRBV28 and TRBJ1-5, is DVKVTQSSRYLVKRTGEKVFLECVQDMDHENMFWYRQDPGLGLRLIYFSYDVKMKEKGDIPEGYSVSREKKERFSLILESASTNQTSMYLCASRGTGAGNQPQHFGDGTRLSIL.

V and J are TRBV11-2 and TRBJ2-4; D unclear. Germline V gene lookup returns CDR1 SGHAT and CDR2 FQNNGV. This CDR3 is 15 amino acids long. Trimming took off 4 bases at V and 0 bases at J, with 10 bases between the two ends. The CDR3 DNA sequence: TGTGCCAGCAGCTCCGCCAGATTAGCCAAAAACATTCAGTACTTC. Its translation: CASSSARLAKNIQYF.

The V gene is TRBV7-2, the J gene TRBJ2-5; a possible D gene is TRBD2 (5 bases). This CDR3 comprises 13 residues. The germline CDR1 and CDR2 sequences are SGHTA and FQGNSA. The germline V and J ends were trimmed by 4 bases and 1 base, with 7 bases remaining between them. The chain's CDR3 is CASSSRVQETQYF. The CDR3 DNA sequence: TGTGCCAGCAGCTCGCGGGTCCAAGAGACCCAGTACTTC.

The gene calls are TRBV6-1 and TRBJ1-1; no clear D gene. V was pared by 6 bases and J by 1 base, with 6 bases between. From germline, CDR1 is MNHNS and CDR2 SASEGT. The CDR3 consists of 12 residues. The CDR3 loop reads CASSNRNTEAFF. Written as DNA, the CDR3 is TGTGCCAGCAGCAACAGGAACACTGAAGCTTTCTTT.

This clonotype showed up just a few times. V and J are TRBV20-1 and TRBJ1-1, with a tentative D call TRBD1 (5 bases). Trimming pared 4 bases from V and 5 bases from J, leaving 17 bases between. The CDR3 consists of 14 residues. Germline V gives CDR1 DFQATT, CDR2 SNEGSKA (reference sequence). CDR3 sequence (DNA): TGCAGTGCTACCCAGGGAGGATTTGGGACTGAAGCTTTCTTT. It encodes CSATQGGFGTEAFF.

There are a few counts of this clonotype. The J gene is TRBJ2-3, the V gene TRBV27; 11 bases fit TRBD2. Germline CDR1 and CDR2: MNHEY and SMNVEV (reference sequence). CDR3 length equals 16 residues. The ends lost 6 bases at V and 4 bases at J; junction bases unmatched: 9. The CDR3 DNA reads TGTGCCAGCAGACTAGCGGGAGACTGGCGTGCAGATACGCAGTATTTT. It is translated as CASRLAGDWRADTQYF.

The CDR3 sequence: CASSLVPGVVTEAFF. CDR3 DNA: TGTGCCAGCAGCTTAGTCCCAGGAGTGGTCACTGAAGCTTTCTTT. V and J are TRBV7-2 and TRBJ1-1; the D is unclear. This CDR3 comprises 15 residues. The germline gives CDR1 SGHTA, CDR2 FQGNSA. V was cut by 1 base and J by 4 bases, with 13 bases left in between.

Here the CDR3 DNA reads TGTGCCAGCAGCGTGCGGGAGGGCCTTACAGATACGCAGTATTTT. The encoded protein is CASSVREGLTDTQYF. This chain links TRBV9 with TRBJ2-3, with 9 bases matching TRBD2. V shed 2 bases and J 3 bases; nucleotides not matched to a gene: 4. The CDR3 consists of 15 residues. Germline loops: CDR1 SGDLS, CDR2 YYNGEE.

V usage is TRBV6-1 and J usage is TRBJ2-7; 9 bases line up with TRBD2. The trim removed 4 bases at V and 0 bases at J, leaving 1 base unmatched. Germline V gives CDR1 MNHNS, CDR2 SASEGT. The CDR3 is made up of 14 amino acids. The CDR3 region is CASSGSGSSYEQYF. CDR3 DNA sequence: TGTGCCAGCAGTGGTAGCGGGAGCTCCTACGAGCAGTACTTC.

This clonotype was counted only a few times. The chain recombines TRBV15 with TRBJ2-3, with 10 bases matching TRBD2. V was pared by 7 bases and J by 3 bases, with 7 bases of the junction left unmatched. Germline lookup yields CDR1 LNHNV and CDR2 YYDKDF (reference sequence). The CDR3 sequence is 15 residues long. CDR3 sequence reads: CATIGLAVSTDTQYF. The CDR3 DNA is TGTGCCACCATCGGACTAGCGGTTTCAACAGATACGCAGTATTTT.

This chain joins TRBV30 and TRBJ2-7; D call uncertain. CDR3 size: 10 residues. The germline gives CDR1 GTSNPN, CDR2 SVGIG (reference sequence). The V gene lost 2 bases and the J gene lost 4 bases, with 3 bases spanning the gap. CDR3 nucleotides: TGTGCCTGGAGTAGGTACGAGCAGTACTTC. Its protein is CAWSRYEQYF.

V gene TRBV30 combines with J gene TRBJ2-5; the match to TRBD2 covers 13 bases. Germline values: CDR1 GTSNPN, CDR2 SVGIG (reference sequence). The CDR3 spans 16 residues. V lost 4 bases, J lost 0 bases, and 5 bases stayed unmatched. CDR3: CAWTGTSGIYQETQYF. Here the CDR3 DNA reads TGTGCCTGGACAGGGACTAGCGGGATTTACCAAGAGACCCAGTACTTC.

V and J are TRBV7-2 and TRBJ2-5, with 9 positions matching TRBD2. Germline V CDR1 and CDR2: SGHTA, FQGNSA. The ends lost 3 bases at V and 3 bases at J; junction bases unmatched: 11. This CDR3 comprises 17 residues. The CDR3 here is CASSFGLTSGLEETQYF. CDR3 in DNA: TGTGCCAGCAGCTTCGGGTTGACTAGCGGACTAGAAGAGACCCAGTACTTC. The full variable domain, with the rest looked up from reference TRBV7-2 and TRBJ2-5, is GAGVSQSPSNKVTEKGKDVELRCDPISGHTALYWYRQSLGQGLEFLIYFQGNSAPDKSGLPSDRFSAERTGGSVSTLTIQRTQQEDSAVYLCASSFGLTSGLEETQYFGPGTRLLVL.

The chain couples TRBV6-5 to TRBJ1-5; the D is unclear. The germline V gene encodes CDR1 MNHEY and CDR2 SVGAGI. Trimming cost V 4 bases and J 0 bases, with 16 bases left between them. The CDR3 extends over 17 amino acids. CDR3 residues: CASSFPLAHYSNQPQHF. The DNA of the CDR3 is TGTGCCAGCAGTTTCCCCCTCGCACATTATAGCAATCAGCCCCAGCATTTT.

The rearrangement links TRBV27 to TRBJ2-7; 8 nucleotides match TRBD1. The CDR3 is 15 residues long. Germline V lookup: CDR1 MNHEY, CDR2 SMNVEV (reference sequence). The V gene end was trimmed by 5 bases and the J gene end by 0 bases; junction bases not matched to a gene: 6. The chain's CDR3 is CASSESGTGSYEQYF. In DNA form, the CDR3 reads TGTGCCAGCAGTGAATCCGGGACAGGCTCCTACGAGCAGTACTTC.

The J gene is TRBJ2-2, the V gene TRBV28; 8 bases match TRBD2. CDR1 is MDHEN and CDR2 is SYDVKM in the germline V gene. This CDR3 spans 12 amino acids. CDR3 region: CGSGRNTGELFF. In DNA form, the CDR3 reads TGTGGAAGCGGGAGGAACACCGGGGAGCTGTTTTTT.

The CDR3 is CASSLAREQPQHF. CDR3 DNA: TGTGCCAGCAGCTTAGCCCGAGAACAGCCCCAGCATTTT. The chain has TRBV7-2 and TRBJ1-5; D is unclear. Germline lookup yields CDR1 SGHTA and CDR2 FQGNSA. The CDR3 length is 13 residues. Trimming removed 0 bases from V and 7 bases from J, with 7 bases in between.

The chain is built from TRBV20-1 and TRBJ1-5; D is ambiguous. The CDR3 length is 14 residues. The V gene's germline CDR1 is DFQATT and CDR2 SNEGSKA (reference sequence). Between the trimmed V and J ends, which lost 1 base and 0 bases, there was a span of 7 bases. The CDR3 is CSARVRNSNQPQHF. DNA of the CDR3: TGCAGTGCTAGAGTACGAAATAGCAATCAGCCCCAGCATTTT.

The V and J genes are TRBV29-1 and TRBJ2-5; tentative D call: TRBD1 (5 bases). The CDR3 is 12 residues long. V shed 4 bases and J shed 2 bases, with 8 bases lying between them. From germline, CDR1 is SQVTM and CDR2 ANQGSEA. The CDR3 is CSVGRVQETQYF. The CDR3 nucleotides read TGCAGCGTTGGCAGGGTACAAGAGACCCAGTACTTC.

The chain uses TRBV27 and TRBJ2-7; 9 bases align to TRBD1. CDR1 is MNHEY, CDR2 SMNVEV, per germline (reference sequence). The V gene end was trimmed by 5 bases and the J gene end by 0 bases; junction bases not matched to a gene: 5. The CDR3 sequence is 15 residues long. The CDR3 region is CASSRQGDFSYEQYF. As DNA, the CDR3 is TGTGCCAGCAGTAGACAGGGGGACTTCTCCTACGAGCAGTACTTC.

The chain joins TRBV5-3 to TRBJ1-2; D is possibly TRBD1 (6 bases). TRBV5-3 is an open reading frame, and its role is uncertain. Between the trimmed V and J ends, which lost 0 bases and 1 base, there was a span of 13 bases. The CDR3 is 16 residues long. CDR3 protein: CARSLAPGHLNYGYTF. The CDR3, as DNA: TGTGCCAGAAGCTTGGCCCCGGGACACCTTAACTATGGCTACACCTTC.

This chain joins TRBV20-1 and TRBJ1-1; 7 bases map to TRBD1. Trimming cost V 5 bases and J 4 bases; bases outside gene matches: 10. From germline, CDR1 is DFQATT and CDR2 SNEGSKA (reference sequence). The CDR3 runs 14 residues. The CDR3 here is CSAHQRRGLTEAFF. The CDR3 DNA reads TGCAGTGCTCATCAACGAAGGGGGCTCACTGAAGCTTTCTTT.

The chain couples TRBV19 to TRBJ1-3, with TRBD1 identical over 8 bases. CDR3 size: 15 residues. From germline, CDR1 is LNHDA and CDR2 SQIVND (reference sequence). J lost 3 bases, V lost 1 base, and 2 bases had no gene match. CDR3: CASSIARGLGNTIYF. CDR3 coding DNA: TGTGCCAGTAGTATAGCCAGGGGGCTTGGAAACACCATATATTTT.

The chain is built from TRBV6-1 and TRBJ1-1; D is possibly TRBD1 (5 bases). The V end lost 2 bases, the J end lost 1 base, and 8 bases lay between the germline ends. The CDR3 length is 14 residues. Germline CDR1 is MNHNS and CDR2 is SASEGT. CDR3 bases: TGTGCCAGCAGTGAAACGGGGGGGAACACTGAAGCTTTCTTT. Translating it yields CASSETGGNTEAFF.

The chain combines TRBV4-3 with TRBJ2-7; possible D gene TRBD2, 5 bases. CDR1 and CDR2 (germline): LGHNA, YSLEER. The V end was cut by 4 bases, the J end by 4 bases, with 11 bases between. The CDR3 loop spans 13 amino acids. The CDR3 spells CASSLSREYEQYF. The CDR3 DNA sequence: TGCGCCAGCAGCCTGTCTAGGGAGTACGAGCAGTACTTC.

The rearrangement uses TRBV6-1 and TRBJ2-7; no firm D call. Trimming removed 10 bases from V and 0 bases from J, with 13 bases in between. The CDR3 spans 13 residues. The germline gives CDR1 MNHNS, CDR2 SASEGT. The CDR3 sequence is CATTTAYSYEQYF. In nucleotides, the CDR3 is TGTGCCACCACGACGGCCTACTCCTACGAGCAGTACTTC.

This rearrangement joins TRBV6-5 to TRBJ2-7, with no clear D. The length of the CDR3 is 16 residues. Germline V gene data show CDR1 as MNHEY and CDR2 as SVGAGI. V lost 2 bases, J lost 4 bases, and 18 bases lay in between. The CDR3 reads CASSYPDGGYHYEQYF. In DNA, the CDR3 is TGTGCCAGCAGTTACCCGGACGGCGGTTATCATTACGAGCAGTACTTC.

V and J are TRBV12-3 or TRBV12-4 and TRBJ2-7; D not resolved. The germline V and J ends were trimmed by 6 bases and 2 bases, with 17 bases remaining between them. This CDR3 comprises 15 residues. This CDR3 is CASSLTGRNTYEQYF. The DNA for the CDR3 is TGTGCCAGCAGCCTAACCGGACGGAACACCTACGAGCAGTACTTC.

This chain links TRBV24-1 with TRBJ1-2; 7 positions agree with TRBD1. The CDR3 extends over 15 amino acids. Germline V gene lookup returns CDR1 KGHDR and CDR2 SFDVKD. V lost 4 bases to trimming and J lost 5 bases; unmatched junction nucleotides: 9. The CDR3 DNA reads TGTGCCACCAGTGACCCCGGGACAGCCTTTTATGGCTACACCTTC. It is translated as CATSDPGTAFYGYTF.